The T cell receptor (beta chain) described here comes from a study of beta chain features in type 1 diabetes. This clone showed up just a few times. Its antigen remains unknown. Investigators reverse transcribed all isolated RNA, so they sequenced expressed TCRB transcripts. Profiling relied on immunoSEQ multiplex PCR, and the TCRdb table lists in-frame clones only, not all of them. The sample shows under 300,000 clones, over 11% of them seen only once. Broader study findings: Researchers report that Type 1 diabetes patients had moderately but significantly shorter TCRB CDR3s across all four CD4+ subsets.

The receptor comes from a man aged 25 to 45 with type 1 diabetes. The sample taken for sequencing was naive CD4+ T cells from blood.

Here the CDR3 DNA reads TGTGCCACCAGCAGAGGACAGGGGATATACGAGCAGTACTTC. It specifies CATSRGQGIYEQYF. The rearrangement links TRBV15 to TRBJ2-7, with TRBD1 matching 8 bases. The CDR3 spans 14 residues. Losses at the gene ends were 1 base for V and 4 bases for J; bases not matched to a gene: 3. Germline CDR1 LNHNV, CDR2 YYDKDF (reference sequence).